The subject of this entry is one T cell receptor (beta chain). Its antigen remains unknown. The PCR ran on 60 Vbeta and 13 Jbeta primers. The protocol was immunoSEQ multiplex PCR, while the TCRdb copy is restricted to in-frame clones and leaves out a portion. The sample has under 70,000 clones; 75% to 80% are singletons. The sample belongs to a study of cytomegalovirus exposure and HLA in healthy donors. Whole-study results and caveats: CMV serostatus stood as the only immune exposure information on hand. Analysis was performed later, and it showed HLA-associated TCR beta chains to be more clonally expanded than equally common others.

The CDR3 length is 12 residues. Germline-derived CDR1 and CDR2 are SGDLS and YYNGEE. The material sequenced was PBMCs. V and J are TRBV9 and TRBJ2-5; no firm D call. The DNA end favors TRBJ2-7, so the J call may be wrong. The origin of this receptor is a female donor in good health and CMV-seronegative. CDR3 DNA: TGTGCCAGCAGCGTCCCTACCTACGAGCAGTACTTC. Its translation is CASSVPTYEQYF.